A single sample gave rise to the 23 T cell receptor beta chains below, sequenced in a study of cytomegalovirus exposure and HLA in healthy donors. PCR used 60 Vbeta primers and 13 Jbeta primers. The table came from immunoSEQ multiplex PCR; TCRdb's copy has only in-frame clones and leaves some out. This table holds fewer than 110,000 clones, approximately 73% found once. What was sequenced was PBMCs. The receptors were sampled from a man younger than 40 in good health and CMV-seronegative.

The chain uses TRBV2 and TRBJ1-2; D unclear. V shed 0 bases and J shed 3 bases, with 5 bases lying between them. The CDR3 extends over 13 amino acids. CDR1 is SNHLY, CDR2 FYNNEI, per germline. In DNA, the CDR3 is TGTGCCAGCAGTGAAGCTCAGGACTATGGCTACACCTTC. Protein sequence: CASSEAQDYGYTF.

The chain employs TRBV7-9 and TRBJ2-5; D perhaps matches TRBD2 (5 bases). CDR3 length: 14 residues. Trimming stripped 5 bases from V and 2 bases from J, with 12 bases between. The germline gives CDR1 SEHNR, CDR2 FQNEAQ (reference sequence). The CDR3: CASSLSTNQETQYF. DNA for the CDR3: TGTGCCAGCAGCCTTTCGACTAATCAAGAGACCCAGTACTTC.

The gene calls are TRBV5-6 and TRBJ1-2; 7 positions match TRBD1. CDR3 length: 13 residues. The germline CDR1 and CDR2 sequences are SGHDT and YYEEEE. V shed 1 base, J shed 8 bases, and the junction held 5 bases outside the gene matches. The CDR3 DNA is TGTGCCAGCAGCTTGAAGGGGGCTCAAGGCTACACCTTC. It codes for CASSLKGAQGYTF.

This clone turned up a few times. The CDR3 bases are TGTGCCAGCAGCCAAGATACAGTAAGCCCTGGCTACACCTTC. This codes for CASSQDTVSPGYTF. The chain employs TRBV4-2 and TRBJ1-2; D call uncertain. There are 14 residues in the CDR3. Germline V CDR1 and CDR2: LGHNA, YNFKEQ. V lost 0 bases and J 7 bases, leaving 12 bases between the germline ends.

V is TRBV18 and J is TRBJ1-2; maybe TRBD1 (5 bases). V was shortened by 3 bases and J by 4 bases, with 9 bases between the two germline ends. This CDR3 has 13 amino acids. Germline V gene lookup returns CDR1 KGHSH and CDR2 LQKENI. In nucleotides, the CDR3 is TGTGCCAGCTCACCTGACAGACTCTATGGCTACACCTTC. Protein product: CASSPDRLYGYTF.

CDR3 DNA sequence: TGTGCTAGTGGTTTGGTACAGACAGGGAATGGCTATGGCTACACCTTC. This codes for CASGLVQTGNGYGYTF. The chain carries TRBV12-5 and TRBJ1-2; 7 bases align to TRBD1. Germline assignment: CDR1 LGHNT and CDR2 FRNRAP. The CDR3 totals 16 residues. Unmatched junction bases numbered 8, after V lost 0 bases and J lost 4 bases.

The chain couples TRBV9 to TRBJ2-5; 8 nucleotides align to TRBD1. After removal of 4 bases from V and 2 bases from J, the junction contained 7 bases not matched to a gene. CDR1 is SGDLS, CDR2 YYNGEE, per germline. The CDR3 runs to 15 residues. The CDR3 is CASSRQGFLQETQYF. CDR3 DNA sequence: TGTGCCAGCAGCAGACAGGGGTTTCTACAAGAGACCCAGTACTTC.

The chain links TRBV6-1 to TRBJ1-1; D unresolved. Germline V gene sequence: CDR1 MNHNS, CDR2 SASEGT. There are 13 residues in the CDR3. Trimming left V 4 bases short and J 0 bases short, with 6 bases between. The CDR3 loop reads CASSVDMNTEAFF. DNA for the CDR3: TGTGCCAGCAGTGTCGACATGAACACTGAAGCTTTCTTT.

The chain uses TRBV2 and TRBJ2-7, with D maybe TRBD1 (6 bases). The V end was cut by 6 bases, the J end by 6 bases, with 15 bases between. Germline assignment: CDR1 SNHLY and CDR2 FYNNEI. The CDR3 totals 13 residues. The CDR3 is CASSLQGMGEQYF. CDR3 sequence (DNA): TGTGCCAGCAGCCTCCAGGGGATGGGCGAGCAGTACTTC.

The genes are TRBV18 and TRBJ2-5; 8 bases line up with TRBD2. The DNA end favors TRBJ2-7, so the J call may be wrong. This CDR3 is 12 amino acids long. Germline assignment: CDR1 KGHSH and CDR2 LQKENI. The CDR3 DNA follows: TGTGCCAGCTCACTCCGGGGGGGCGAGCAGTACTTC. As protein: CASSLRGGEQYF.

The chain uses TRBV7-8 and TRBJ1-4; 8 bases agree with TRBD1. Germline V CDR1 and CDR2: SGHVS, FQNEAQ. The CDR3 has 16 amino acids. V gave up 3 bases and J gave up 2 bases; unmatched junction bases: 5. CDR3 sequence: CASSFQGAGTNEKLFF. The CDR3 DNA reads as TGTGCCAGCAGCTTCCAGGGGGCAGGGACTAATGAAAAACTGTTTTTT. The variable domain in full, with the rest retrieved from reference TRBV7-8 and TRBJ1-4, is GAGVSQSPRYKVAKRGQDVALRCDPISGHVSLFWYQQALGQGPEFLTYFQNEAQLDKSGLPSDRFFAERPEGSVSTLKIQRTQQEDSAVYLCASSFQGAGTNEKLFFGSGTQLSVL.

The CDR3 region is CASSPPETRSTDTQYF. The CDR3 DNA follows: TGTGCCAGCTCACCACCGGAGACTAGGTCCACAGATACGCAGTATTTT. V gene TRBV18 combines with J gene TRBJ2-3; D possibly corresponds to TRBD2 (6 bases). CDR3 length equals 16 residues. CDR1 is KGHSH and CDR2 is LQKENI in the germline V gene. Deletions cut 0 bases from V and 2 bases from J, with 12 bases between.

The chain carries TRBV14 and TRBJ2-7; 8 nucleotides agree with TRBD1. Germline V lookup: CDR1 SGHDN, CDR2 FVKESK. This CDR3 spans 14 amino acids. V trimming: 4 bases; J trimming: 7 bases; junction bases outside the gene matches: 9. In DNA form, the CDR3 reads TGTGCCAGCAGCCCCAGGACAGGGCACAAGGAGCAGTACTTC. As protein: CASSPRTGHKEQYF.

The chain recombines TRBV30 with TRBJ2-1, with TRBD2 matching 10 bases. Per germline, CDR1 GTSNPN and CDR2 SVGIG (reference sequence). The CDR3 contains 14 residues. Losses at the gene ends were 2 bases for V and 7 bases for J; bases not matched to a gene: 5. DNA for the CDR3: TGTGCCTGGAGTCCAGGACTAGCGGTAAATGAGCAGTTCTTC. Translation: CAWSPGLAVNEQFF.

The DNA of the CDR3 is TGTGCCACCAGCAGAGATCCGGGGGACGAGCAGTACTTC. Residues: CATSRDPGDEQYF. The chain has TRBV15 and TRBJ2-7; perhaps TRBD2 as D (6 bases). The ends were cut back, 0 bases at V and 5 bases at J, with 8 bases in the middle. The CDR3 consists of 13 residues. Germline V CDR1 and CDR2: LNHNV, YYDKDF (reference sequence). The entire variable domain, with the rest obtained from reference TRBV15 and TRBJ2-7, is as follows: DAMVIQNPRYQVTQFGKPVTLSCSQTLNHNVMYWYQQKSSQAPKLLFHYYDKDFNNEADTPDNFQSRRPNTSFCFLDIRSPGLGDTAMYLCATSRDPGDEQYFGPGTRLTVT.

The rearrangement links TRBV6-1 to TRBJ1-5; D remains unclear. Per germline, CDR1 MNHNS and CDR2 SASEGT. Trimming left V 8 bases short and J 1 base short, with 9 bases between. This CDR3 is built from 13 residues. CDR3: CASGQSSNQPQHF. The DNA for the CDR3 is TGTGCCAGCGGCCAGTCGAGCAATCAGCCCCAGCATTTT.

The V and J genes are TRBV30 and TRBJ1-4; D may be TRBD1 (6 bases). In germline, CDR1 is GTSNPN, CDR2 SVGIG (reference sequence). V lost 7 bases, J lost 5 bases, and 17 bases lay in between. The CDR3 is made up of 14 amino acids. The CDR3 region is CASHGRGANEKLFF. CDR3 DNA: TGTGCCTCCCACGGCAGGGGCGCAAATGAAAAACTGTTTTTT.

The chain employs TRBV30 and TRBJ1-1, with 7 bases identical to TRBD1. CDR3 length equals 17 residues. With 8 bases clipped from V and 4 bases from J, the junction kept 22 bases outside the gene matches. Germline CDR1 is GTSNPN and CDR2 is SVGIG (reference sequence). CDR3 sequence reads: CAIEFDRARGFCTEAFF. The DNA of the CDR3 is TGTGCCATTGAATTCGACAGGGCAAGGGGGTTCTGCACTGAAGCTTTCTTT. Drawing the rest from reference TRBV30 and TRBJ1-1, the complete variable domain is SQTIHQWPATLVQPVGSPLSLECTVEGTSNPNLYWYRQAAGRGLQLLFYSVGIGQISSEVPQNLSASRPQDRQFILSSKKLLLSDSGFYLCAIEFDRARGFCTEAFFGQGTRLTVV.

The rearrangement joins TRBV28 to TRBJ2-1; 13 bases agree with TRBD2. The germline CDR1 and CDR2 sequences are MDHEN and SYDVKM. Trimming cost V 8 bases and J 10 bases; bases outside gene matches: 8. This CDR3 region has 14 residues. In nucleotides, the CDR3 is TGTGCCAGCCGTAGGCGGACTAGCGGGAGCGAGCAGTTCTTC. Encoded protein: CASRRRTSGSEQFF.

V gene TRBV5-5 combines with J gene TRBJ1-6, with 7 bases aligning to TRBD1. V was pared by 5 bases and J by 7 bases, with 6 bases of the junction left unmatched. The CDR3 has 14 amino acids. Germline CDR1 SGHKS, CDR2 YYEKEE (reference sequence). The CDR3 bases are TGTGCCAGCAGGGTGACAGGGCAGAATTCACCCCTCCACTTT. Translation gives CASRVTGQNSPLHF.

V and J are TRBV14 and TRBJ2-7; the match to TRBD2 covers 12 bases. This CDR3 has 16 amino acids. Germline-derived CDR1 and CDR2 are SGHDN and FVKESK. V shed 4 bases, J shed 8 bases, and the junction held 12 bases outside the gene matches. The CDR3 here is CASSRSPGLAGKQQYF. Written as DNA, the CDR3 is TGTGCCAGCAGCCGCTCCCCCGGACTAGCGGGAAAACAGCAGTACTTC.

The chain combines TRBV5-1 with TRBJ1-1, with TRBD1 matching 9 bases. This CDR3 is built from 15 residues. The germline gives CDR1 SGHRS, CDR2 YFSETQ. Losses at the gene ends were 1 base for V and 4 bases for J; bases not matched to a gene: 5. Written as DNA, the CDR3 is TGCGCCAGCAGCTTGAGGGAGACAGGGGGCACTGAAGCTTTCTTT. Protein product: CASSLRETGGTEAFF.

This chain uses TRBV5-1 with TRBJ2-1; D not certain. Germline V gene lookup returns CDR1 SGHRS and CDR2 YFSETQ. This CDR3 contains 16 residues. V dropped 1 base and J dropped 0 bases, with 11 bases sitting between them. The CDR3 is CASSLRRGRSYNEQFF. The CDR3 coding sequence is TGCGCCAGCAGCTTGAGGAGAGGCCGCTCCTACAATGAGCAGTTCTTC.